This T cell receptor beta chain was identified during a study of Ad26.COV2.S vaccination and SARS-CoV-2 variants. Treatment: roughly 18 received Ad26.COV2.S at low or high dose, single or two shots; about 5 received placebo; per-sample allocation not given. Material that was analyzed had been drawn on day 63 after the first vaccine or placebo injection. Study-wide findings and caveats: Vaccine and placebo groups showed comparable non-spike TCR breadth. After vaccination, reports described spike-specific CD8+ and CD4+ T cell responses as showing substantial breadth.

In regard to this clone: Its antigen is unknown.

Germline-derived CDR1 and CDR2 are SQVTM and ANQGSEA. The J segment lost 2 bases and the V segment lost 3 bases, leaving 4 bases of the junction unmatched. The CDR3 is 14 residues long. The table came from immunoSEQ multiplex PCR; TCRdb's copy has only in-frame clones and leaves some out. The sample lists about 420,000 clones, over 75% seen once, with approximately 4% in the top ten. The chain couples TRBV29-1 to TRBJ2-3, with 8 bases aligning to TRBD2. Sequencing used peripheral blood, obtained in a trial of Ad26.COV2.S vaccine versus placebo. The TCR originated in a person between 18 and 60 years old who received the Ad26.COV2.S COVID-19 vaccine or a placebo. CDR3: CSVDERGLTDTQYF. DNA for the CDR3: TGCAGCGTTGATGAGCGGGGGCTCACAGATACGCAGTATTTT.